This TCR beta chain was sequenced in a study of tumor-infiltrating lymphocytes in oesophageal squamous cell carcinoma. The CDR3 contains 15 residues. The germline V gene has CDR1 SGHTA and CDR2 FQGTGA. With 5 bases removed from V and 1 base from J, the gap between germline ends came to 13 bases. MiXCR was run by TCRdb on the PCR reads, yielding one entry per CDR3 protein. In the table there are about 16,000 distinct CDR3 sequences, less than 55% of which are singletons. Many counts were recorded for this clonotype. The specimen was normal esophageal tissue next to the tumor. The TCR sequence derives from a female donor with esophageal squamous cell carcinoma. The rearrangement uses TRBV7-3 and TRBJ2-3, with unresolved D. In DNA, the CDR3 is TGTGCCAGCAGCCCGTCCTACCTAGGCACAGATACGCAGTATTTT. This codes for CASSPSYLGTDTQYF. The complete variable domain, with remaining parts taken from reference TRBV7-3 and TRBJ2-3, reads GAGVSQTPSNKVTEKGKYVELRCDPISGHTALYWYRQSLGQGPEFLIYFQGTGAADDSGLPNDRFFAVRPEGSVSTLKIQRTERGDSAVYLCASSPSYLGTDTQYFGPGTRLTVL.